This entry lists 20 T cell receptor beta chains sequenced from one sample in a study of blood T cell repertoires in COVID-19. The protocol was immunoSEQ multiplex PCR, while the TCRdb copy is restricted to in-frame clones and leaves out a portion. The table lists about 170,000 clones, over 65% of them singletons. Sequenced input: PBMCs or T cells enriched from blood (not recorded which). These receptors all stem from a woman between 50 and 59 years old who had recovered from COVID-19.

The J gene is TRBJ1-4, the V gene TRBV28; 8 bases line up with TRBD1. The germline gives CDR1 MDHEN, CDR2 SYDVKM. V dropped 1 base and J dropped 7; count of bases not matched to a gene: 2. This CDR3 region has 14 residues. The CDR3 sequence is CASSLSGTGEKLFF. Written as DNA, the CDR3 is TGTGCCAGCAGTTTATCCGGGACAGGTGAAAAACTGTTTTTT.

DNA of the CDR3: TGTGCCAGCAGCCAATCTGACAGGGCGAACACTGAAGCTTTCTTT. Translated, it gives CASSQSDRANTEAFF. The rearrangement links TRBV3-1 (or the pseudogene TRBV3-2) to TRBJ1-1; 7 nucleotides line up with TRBD1. Trimming at V came to 2 bases and at J to 1 base, leaving 4 bases not matched to a gene. The CDR3 is 15 amino acids. Germline CDR1 and CDR2: LGHDT and YNNKEL (reference sequence).

The CDR3 region is CASSLLRTGGEKLFF. DNA of the CDR3: TGTGCCAGCAGCTTGTTACGGACAGGGGGTGAAAAACTGTTTTTT. The V and J genes are TRBV7-8 and TRBJ1-4, with 10 bases matching TRBD1. Germline CDR1 is SGHVS and CDR2 is FQNEAQ. The CDR3 spans 15 residues. V trimming: 3 bases; J trimming: 7 bases; junction bases outside the gene matches: 5.

The V gene is TRBV24-1, the J gene TRBJ2-2; D is ambiguous. This CDR3 region has 15 residues. CDR1 is KGHDR and CDR2 is SFDVKD in the germline V gene. Between the trimmed V and J ends, which lost 5 bases and 7 bases, there was a span of 16 bases. CDR3 loop: CATSATVIVGGELFF. The CDR3 bases are TGTGCCACCAGTGCCACAGTTATAGTGGGCGGGGAGCTGTTTTTT.

V gene TRBV6-5 combines with J gene TRBJ1-3, with no clear D. V was shortened by 6 bases and J by 2 bases, with 5 bases between the two germline ends. This CDR3 contains 12 residues. The germline V gene encodes CDR1 MNHEY and CDR2 SVGAGI. The CDR3 bases are TGTGCCAGCAGCGGGGCTGGAAACACCATATATTTT. It codes for CASSGAGNTIYF.

The rearrangement links TRBV9 to TRBJ1-1; D remains unclear. The CDR3 runs to 13 residues. The germline V gene encodes CDR1 SGDLS and CDR2 YYNGEE. The V gene lost 0 bases and the J gene lost 3 bases, with 6 bases spanning the gap. CDR3 sequence (DNA): TGTGCCAGCAGCGTAGCGGGGTACACTGAAGCTTTCTTT. This translates into CASSVAGYTEAFF.

J is TRBJ2-1 and V is TRBV30, with D possibly matching TRBD2 (5 bases). The CDR3 runs to 13 residues. CDR1 GTSNPN and CDR2 SVGIG come from the germline V gene (reference sequence). The germline V and J ends were trimmed by 4 bases and 9 bases, with 16 bases remaining between them. CDR3 DNA sequence: TGTGCCTGGAAGGCTAGTATGGCGGGTGAGCAGTTCTTC. Protein sequence: CAWKASMAGEQFF. Complete variable domain (other parts from reference TRBV30 and TRBJ2-1): SQTIHQWPATLVQPVGSPLSLECTVEGTSNPNLYWYRQAAGRGLQLLFYSVGIGQISSEVPQNLSASRPQDRQFILSSKKLLLSDSGFYLCAWKASMAGEQFFGPGTRLTVL.

The V gene is TRBV7-6, the J gene TRBJ1-5; 7 positions agree with TRBD1. Germline CDR1 reads SGHVS; CDR2 reads FNYEAQ. Trimming at V came to 1 base and at J to 7 bases, leaving 7 bases not matched to a gene. The CDR3 length is 15 residues. The CDR3: CASSLGSGGGQPQHF. CDR3 bases: TGTGCCAGCAGCTTAGGGTCAGGGGGTGGGCAGCCCCAGCATTTT.

The chain carries TRBV19 and TRBJ1-2, with 8 bases that match TRBD1. Germline V lookup: CDR1 LNHDA, CDR2 SQIVND (reference sequence). With 0 bases clipped from V and 4 bases from J, the junction kept 4 bases outside the gene matches. The CDR3 is made up of 15 amino acids. In nucleotides, the CDR3 is TGTGCCAGTAGTATAGAGCGGACAGGGTTCTATGGCTACACCTTC. This translates into CASSIERTGFYGYTF.

The rearrangement uses TRBV19 and TRBJ1-1; D uncertain. Germline-derived CDR1 and CDR2 are LNHDA and SQIVND (reference sequence). The CDR3 has 13 amino acids. V was shortened by 3 bases and J by 0 bases, with 5 bases between the two germline ends. The CDR3: CASSIQMNTEAFF. DNA of the CDR3: TGTGCCAGTAGTATCCAAATGAACACTGAAGCTTTCTTT.

This clone was recorded only once. The chain carries TRBV5-1 and TRBJ2-1, with TRBD2 matching over 7 bases. Germline CDR1 SGHRS, CDR2 YFSETQ. After removal of 4 bases from V and 0 bases from J, the junction contained 4 bases not matched to a gene. The CDR3 spans 15 residues. CDR3 sequence: CASSQLADSYNEQFF. The DNA of the CDR3 is TGCGCCAGCAGCCAGCTAGCGGACTCCTACAATGAGCAGTTCTTC.

This chain joins TRBV10-3 and TRBJ1-1; 9 positions agree with TRBD1. Germline values: CDR1 ENHRY, CDR2 SYGVKD. The J segment lost 4 bases and the V segment lost 2 bases, leaving 8 bases of the junction unmatched. This CDR3 contains 16 residues. Here the CDR3 DNA reads TGTGCCATCAGTGAGCCTAACAGGGGGCACGGCACTGAAGCTTTCTTT. This sequence encodes CAISEPNRGHGTEAFF.

This chain links TRBV7-2 with TRBJ1-6, with a possible D match to TRBD1 (6 bases). This CDR3 is built from 14 residues. V lost 3 bases, J lost 9 bases, and 12 bases lay in between. Germline V lookup: CDR1 SGHTA, CDR2 FQGNSA. The DNA for the CDR3 is TGTGCCAGCAGCTTTTCGGGGGGCCGTTCACCCCTCCACTTT. Amino acids: CASSFSGGRSPLHF. Full variable domain (rest looked up from reference TRBV7-2 and TRBJ1-6): GAGVSQSPSNKVTEKGKDVELRCDPISGHTALYWYRQSLGQGLEFLIYFQGNSAPDKSGLPSDRFSAERTGGSVSTLTIQRTQQEDSAVYLCASSFSGGRSPLHFGNGTRLTVT.

V is TRBV24-1 and J is TRBJ1-4; 7 positions agree with TRBD1. The CDR3 totals 15 residues. With 7 bases clipped from V and 6 bases from J, the junction kept 10 bases outside the gene matches. Germline CDR1 KGHDR, CDR2 SFDVKD. The CDR3: CATRAPGQTDEKLFF. The CDR3 coding sequence is TGTGCCACCAGGGCTCCGGGACAGACGGATGAAAAACTGTTTTTT.

This chain uses TRBV19 with TRBJ2-3; 8 nucleotides match TRBD2. The CDR3 has 15 amino acids. Germline V CDR1 and CDR2: LNHDA, SQIVND (reference sequence). V lost 11 bases, J lost 1 base, and 11 bases stayed unmatched. The DNA of the CDR3 is TGTGCCGTCAAGTCTAGCGGGCTTCGCACAGATACGCAGTATTTT. Translation: CAVKSSGLRTDTQYF.

DNA for the CDR3: TGTGCCAGCAGTTACCTCTCCGAAACCAGGGGCTACACCTTC. It codes for CASSYLSETRGYTF. The chain recombines TRBV6-6 with TRBJ1-2, with D unresolved. The ends were cut back, 2 bases at V and 8 bases at J, with 15 bases in the middle. CDR3 size: 14 residues. Germline V gene sequence: CDR1 MNHNY, CDR2 SVGAGI (reference sequence).

This chain connects TRBV28 to TRBJ1-1; 12 nucleotides match TRBD1. This CDR3 is built from 17 residues. V gave up 5 bases and J gave up 5 bases; unmatched junction bases: 12. In germline, CDR1 is MDHEN, CDR2 SYDVKM. The DNA for the CDR3 is TGTGCCAGCAGTCCCCTCGGGACAGGGGGCCGGGGAACTGAAGCTTTCTTT. Translation: CASSPLGTGGRGTEAFF.

To note about this clone: Other DNA sequences in this sample translate to the same CDR3. The V call is TRBV5-1, the J call TRBJ1-2; 10 bases match TRBD1. This CDR3 has 14 amino acids. The V and J ends lost 0 bases and 4 bases, in that order; junction bases with no gene match: 0. Per germline, CDR1 SGHRS and CDR2 YFSETQ. CDR3 bases: TGCGCCAGCAGCTTGGGGGACAGGGGCTATGGCTACACCTTC. It specifies CASSLGDRGYGYTF.

The rearrangement joins TRBV7-6 to TRBJ2-7; no definite D call. The germline V gene encodes CDR1 SGHVS and CDR2 FNYEAQ. The CDR3 contains 14 residues. With 1 base removed from V and 1 base from J, the gap between germline ends came to 8 bases. The CDR3 DNA sequence: TGTGCCAGCAGCTTAGAACAGTCTTCCTACGAGCAGTACGTC. Protein product: CASSLEQSSYEQYV.

This clone occurred many times. Other DNA sequences in this specimen translate into the identical CDR3. This rearrangement joins TRBV12-3 or TRBV12-4 to TRBJ1-5, with D hard to call. Trimming took off 3 bases at V and 5 bases at J, with 5 bases between the two ends. The CDR3 is made up of 12 amino acids. The CDR3 protein is CASSFPDQPQHF. The CDR3 nucleotides are TGTGCCAGCAGTTTCCCAGATCAGCCCCAGCATTTT.